This TCR beta chain was recorded in a study of T-cell memory formation after mild COVID-19. For the study at large: TCR clusters were mostly confined to one donor each.

Comment on this clonotype: The antigen is undetermined. No DNA is shown, since the ends of the CDR3 on it are uncertain; the CDR3 is the one TCRdb lists.

5'RACE, which relied on constant-segment primers, yielded TCR alpha and TCR beta cDNA libraries carrying sample barcodes and UMIs. TCRdb passed the 5' RACE reads through MiXCR, listing each CDR3 protein once. The sample contains just over 300,000 distinct CDR3 sequences, less than 20% of which appear only once. The CDR3 contains 14 residues when both ends are counted. Germline-derived CDR1 and CDR2 are SGHRS and YFSETQ. General observations from the study: Contracting CD8+ clones were enriched in EMRA, CD4+ mainly in CM and EM. Pre-infection memory carried some responding clones, suggesting that cross-reactive memory joined.

The receptor was isolated from a man between 18 and 35 years old who had mild COVID-19 (a few samples of this study predate the infection). Cell type and time point are not known. What was sequenced was PBMCs or a T cell subset sorted from them (not recorded which). This chain connects TRBV5-1 to TRBJ1-2; the table names TRBD1, a call not compared with the DNA. CDR3 loop: CASSLFGPGDGYTF.